Listed below are T cell receptor beta chains from one sample, sequenced in a study of T-cell memory formation after mild COVID-19. MiXCR was run by TCRdb on the 5' RACE reads, yielding one entry per CDR3 protein. The sample carries about half a million distinct CDR3 sequences, 15% to 20% recorded once. The sequenced sample consisted of PBMCs or a T cell subset sorted from them (not recorded which). These receptors all come from an adult woman who had mild COVID-19 (a few samples of this study predate the infection). Cell type and time point are not known. Both conserved end residues are part of each CDR3. The order of the fields is V gene, D gene, clone size, J gene, CDR3 protein, CDR3 DNA. The D gene is left open where the match is weak. Some rows have no size entry. The others give once, few or many, or a class for an expanded clone.

v_gene: TRBV12-3/TRBV12-4; d_gene: TRBD1; abundance: .; j_gene: TRBJ2-3; CDR3aa: CASSLEGTGNTQYF; CDR3nt: TGTGCCAGCAGTTTAGAGGGGACAGGGAATACGCAGTATTTT
v_gene: TRBV9; d_gene: .; abundance: .; j_gene: TRBJ1-3; CDR3aa: CASSESGNSGNTIYF; CDR3nt: TGTGCCAGCAGCGAGTCTGGGAACTCTGGAAACACCATATATTTT
v_gene: TRBV27; d_gene: .; abundance: .; j_gene: TRBJ2-5; CDR3aa: CASSVRGFAETQYF; CDR3nt: TGTGCCAGCAGTGTCAGGGGTTTTGCAGAGACCCAGTACTTC
v_gene: TRBV6-2/TRBV6-3; d_gene: .; abundance: .; j_gene: TRBJ1-2; CDR3aa: CASRTSGGYGYTF; CDR3nt: TGTGCCAGCAGAACCTCAGGCGGGTATGGCTACACCTTC
v_gene: TRBV12-3/TRBV12-4; d_gene: .; abundance: few; j_gene: TRBJ1-2; CDR3aa: CASTQDSGASYGYTF; CDR3nt: TGTGCCAGCACTCAAGACTCAGGGGCGAGCTATGGCTACACCTTC
v_gene: TRBV2; d_gene: .; abundance: few; j_gene: TRBJ2-2; CDR3aa: CASSEAGGTGELFF; CDR3nt: TGTGCCAGCAGTGAAGCAGGGGGCACCGGGGAGCTGTTTTTT
v_gene: TRBV7-2; d_gene: .; abundance: few; j_gene: TRBJ2-3; CDR3aa: CASSLNSVSTDTQYF; CDR3nt: TGTGCCAGCAGCTTAAATAGCGTTTCCACAGATACGCAGTATTTT
v_gene: TRBV11-1; d_gene: .; abundance: few; j_gene: TRBJ2-7; CDR3aa: CASSPARVSYEQYF; CDR3nt: TGTGCCAGCAGCCCCGCCAGGGTATCCTACGAGCAGTACTTC
v_gene: TRBV30; d_gene: .; abundance: few; j_gene: TRBJ2-1; CDR3aa: CAHTARSSGVEQFF; CDR3nt: TGTGCCCACACCGCGAGGTCCTCTGGGGTTGAGCAGTTCTTC
v_gene: TRBV20-1; d_gene: TRBD1; abundance: .; j_gene: TRBJ1-5; CDR3aa: CSAVDRGKGHSNQPQHF; CDR3nt: TGCAGTGCTGTTGACAGGGGTAAGGGACATAGCAATCAGCCCCAGCATTTT
v_gene: TRBV7-2; d_gene: TRBD1; abundance: .; j_gene: TRBJ2-7; CDR3aa: CASSPNTGDYEQYF; CDR3nt: TGTGCCAGCAGCCCTAACACAGGGGACTACGAGCAGTACTTC
v_gene: TRBV18; d_gene: .; abundance: .; j_gene: TRBJ2-7; CDR3aa: CASSPPGYVSYEQYF; CDR3nt: TGTGCCAGCTCACCACCAGGATACGTTTCCTACGAGCAGTACTTC
v_gene: TRBV2; d_gene: .; abundance: .; j_gene: TRBJ1-5; CDR3aa: CASSLQGSAGQPQHF; CDR3nt: TGTGCCAGCAGTCTACAAGGTAGCGCAGGTCAGCCCCAGCATTTT
v_gene: TRBV12-3/TRBV12-4; d_gene: .; abundance: .; j_gene: TRBJ1-1; CDR3aa: CASKKGQGGAEAFF; CDR3nt: TGTGCCAGCAAGAAGGGACAAGGGGGAGCTGAAGCTTTCTTT
v_gene: TRBV29-1; d_gene: .; abundance: .; j_gene: TRBJ1-2; CDR3aa: CSVEGEAGEIYGYTF; CDR3nt: TGCAGCGTTGAAGGGGAGGCAGGAGAGATCTATGGCTACACCTTC
v_gene: TRBV24-1; d_gene: TRBD2; abundance: few; j_gene: TRBJ2-2; CDR3aa: CATSGLAGGPFRTGELFF; CDR3nt: TGTGCCACCAGTGGACTAGCGGGGGGGCCTTTCCGCACCGGGGAGCTGTTTTTT
v_gene: TRBV30; d_gene: .; abundance: few; j_gene: TRBJ1-1; CDR3aa: CAWSVIRGPRWGAFF; CDR3nt: TGTGCCTGGAGTGTAATCAGGGGCCCGAGGTGGGGAGCTTTCTTT
v_gene: TRBV6-6; d_gene: TRBD1; abundance: .; j_gene: TRBJ1-2; CDR3aa: CASSKTGTGGAGYGYTF; CDR3nt: TGTGCCAGCAGTAAAACCGGGACAGGGGGCGCGGGCTATGGCTACACCTTC
v_gene: TRBV12-3/TRBV12-4; d_gene: .; abundance: .; j_gene: TRBJ2-2; CDR3aa: CASSLIPGSVTGELFF; CDR3nt: TGTGCCAGCAGTTTGATCCCGGGGAGTGTGACCGGGGAGCTGTTTTTT
v_gene: TRBV29-1; d_gene: TRBD1; abundance: .; j_gene: TRBJ1-2; CDR3aa: CSARATGPYGYTF; CDR3nt: TGCAGCGCCCGAGCGACAGGGCCCTATGGCTACACCTTC
v_gene: TRBV3-1; d_gene: .; abundance: .; j_gene: TRBJ2-3; CDR3aa: CVSSQVARGDTQYF; CDR3nt: TGTGTCAGCAGCCAAGTCGCCCGGGGAGATACGCAGTATTTT
v_gene: TRBV12-3/TRBV12-4; d_gene: .; abundance: .; j_gene: TRBJ2-5; CDR3aa: CASSLGRPQYF; CDR3nt: TGTGCCAGCAGTTTAGGCAGGCCCCAGTACTTC
v_gene: TRBV24-1; d_gene: TRBD1; abundance: few; j_gene: TRBJ1-5; CDR3aa: CATSDPRQGGNQPQHF; CDR3nt: TGTGCCACCAGTGATCCCAGACAGGGTGGCAATCAGCCCCAGCATTTT
v_gene: TRBV6-2/TRBV6-3; d_gene: .; abundance: once; j_gene: TRBJ2-7; CDR3aa: CASSWSGDSYEQYF; CDR3nt: TGTGCCAGCAGTTGGTCGGGAGACAGCTACGAGCAGTACTTC
v_gene: TRBV5-5; d_gene: .; abundance: few; j_gene: TRBJ2-7; CDR3aa: CASSFRFYEQYF; CDR3nt: TGTGCCAGCAGCTTCCGATTCTACGAGCAGTACTTC
v_gene: TRBV7-2; d_gene: .; abundance: .; j_gene: TRBJ2-5; CDR3aa: CASTSIQETQYF; CDR3nt: TGTGCCAGCACCTCAATCCAAGAGACCCAGTACTTC
v_gene: TRBV20-1; d_gene: TRBD2; abundance: .; j_gene: TRBJ2-3; CDR3aa: CSARNTLADTQYF; CDR3nt: TGCAGTGCTAGAAATACACTAGCGGATACGCAGTATTTT
v_gene: TRBV5-1; d_gene: .; abundance: many; j_gene: TRBJ2-1; CDR3aa: CASSLDAFSKRFF; CDR3nt: TGCGCCAGCAGCTTGGATGCGTTCTCGAAAAGGTTCTTC
v_gene: TRBV19; d_gene: .; abundance: .; j_gene: TRBJ2-7; CDR3aa: CASSIGRMAYEQYF; CDR3nt: TGTGCCAGTAGTATCGGCAGAATGGCCTACGAGCAGTACTTC
v_gene: TRBV11-2; d_gene: .; abundance: .; j_gene: TRBJ2-3; CDR3aa: CASSLESGPGTDTQYF; CDR3nt: TGTGCCAGCAGCTTAGAATCAGGGCCGGGAACAGATACGCAGTATTTT
v_gene: TRBV29-1; d_gene: .; abundance: few; j_gene: TRBJ2-1; CDR3aa: CSALRGNEQFF; CDR3nt: TGCAGCGCCCTTAGAGGGAATGAGCAGTTCTTC
v_gene: TRBV6-5; d_gene: .; abundance: .; j_gene: TRBJ1-3; CDR3aa: CASSYSGSTGNTIYF; CDR3nt: TGTGCCAGCAGTTATTCGGGTTCCACTGGAAACACCATATATTTT
v_gene: TRBV18; d_gene: .; abundance: few; j_gene: TRBJ1-5; CDR3aa: CASSPREGNQPQHF; CDR3nt: TGTGCCAGCTCACCCAGGGAGGGAAATCAGCCCCAGCATTTT
v_gene: TRBV19; d_gene: .; abundance: .; j_gene: TRBJ1-5; CDR3aa: CASSIGVVRARTFNQPQHF; CDR3nt: TGTGCCAGTAGTATCGGGGTAGTTAGGGCCCGTACCTTTAATCAGCCCCAGCATTTT
v_gene: TRBV5-1; d_gene: .; abundance: many; j_gene: TRBJ1-5; CDR3aa: CASSVGDNQPQHF; CDR3nt: TGCGCCAGCAGCGTGGGTGACAATCAGCCCCAGCATTTT
v_gene: TRBV20-1; d_gene: .; abundance: .; j_gene: TRBJ2-7; CDR3aa: CSASGSAYEQYF; CDR3nt: TGCAGTGCTAGCGGGAGTGCCTACGAGCAGTACTTC
v_gene: TRBV3-1; d_gene: .; abundance: .; j_gene: TRBJ2-5; CDR3aa: CASSLTSQETQYF; CDR3nt: TGTGCCAGCAGCCTGACAAGCCAAGAGACCCAGTACTTC
v_gene: TRBV12-3/TRBV12-4; d_gene: TRBD1; abundance: few; j_gene: TRBJ2-1; CDR3aa: CASSPQGQGVGNEQFF; CDR3nt: TGTGCCAGCAGTCCCCAAGGACAGGGGGTAGGGAATGAGCAGTTCTTC
v_gene: TRBV7-9; d_gene: .; abundance: few; j_gene: TRBJ2-2; CDR3aa: CASSLGQWELFF; CDR3nt: TGTGCCAGCAGCTTAGGGCAATGGGAGCTGTTTTTT
v_gene: TRBV12-3/TRBV12-4; d_gene: .; abundance: .; j_gene: TRBJ2-3; CDR3aa: CASSGRPGSTDTQYF; CDR3nt: TGTGCCAGCAGCGGCCGCCCGGGTAGCACAGATACGCAGTATTTT
v_gene: TRBV5-1; d_gene: .; abundance: few; j_gene: TRBJ2-1; CDR3aa: CASSTAVSYNEQFF; CDR3nt: TGCGCCAGCAGCACGGCAGTTTCCTACAATGAGCAGTTCTTC
v_gene: TRBV28; d_gene: TRBD1; abundance: .; j_gene: TRBJ2-7; CDR3aa: CASSQPGQERGEQYF; CDR3nt: TGTGCCAGCAGTCAACCGGGACAGGAGAGGGGCGAGCAGTACTTC
v_gene: TRBV5-1; d_gene: TRBD1; abundance: .; j_gene: TRBJ2-7; CDR3aa: CASSYRQGASYEQYF; CDR3nt: TGCGCCAGCAGCTATAGACAGGGGGCCTCCTACGAGCAGTACTTC
v_gene: TRBV20-1; d_gene: TRBD2; abundance: few; j_gene: TRBJ2-3; CDR3aa: CSARGTSLDIDTQYF; CDR3nt: TGCAGTGCTAGGGGGACTAGCCTCGATATCGATACGCAGTATTTT
v_gene: TRBV7-9; d_gene: .; abundance: .; j_gene: TRBJ2-7; CDR3aa: CASTPRDEGTYEQYF; CDR3nt: TGTGCCAGCACCCCGCGGGATGAGGGGACCTACGAGCAGTACTTC
v_gene: TRBV2; d_gene: .; abundance: few; j_gene: TRBJ2-5; CDR3aa: CASGEARQQETQYF; CDR3nt: TGTGCCAGCGGGGAGGCTAGACAACAAGAGACCCAGTACTTC
v_gene: TRBV6-6; d_gene: .; abundance: .; j_gene: TRBJ2-3; CDR3aa: CASSPWGDTQYF; CDR3nt: TGTGCCAGCAGCCCGTGGGGAGATACGCAGTATTTT
v_gene: TRBV7-3; d_gene: TRBD1; abundance: few; j_gene: TRBJ2-1; CDR3aa: CASSSTGVALAEQFF; CDR3nt: TGTGCCAGCAGCTCGACAGGGGTGGCATTGGCTGAGCAGTTCTTC
v_gene: TRBV5-1; d_gene: .; abundance: few; j_gene: TRBJ2-6; CDR3aa: CASSLETPGANVLTF; CDR3nt: TGCGCCAGCAGCTTGGAGACCCCTGGGGCCAACGTCCTGACTTTC